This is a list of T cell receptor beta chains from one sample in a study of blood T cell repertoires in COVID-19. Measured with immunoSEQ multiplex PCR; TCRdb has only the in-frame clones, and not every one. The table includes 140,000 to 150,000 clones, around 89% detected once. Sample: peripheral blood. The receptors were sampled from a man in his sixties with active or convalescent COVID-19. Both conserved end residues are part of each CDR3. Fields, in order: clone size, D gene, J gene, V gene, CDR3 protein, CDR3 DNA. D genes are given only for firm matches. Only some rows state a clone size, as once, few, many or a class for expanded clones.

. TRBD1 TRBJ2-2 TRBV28 CASSPPGQGVSGELFF TGTGCCAGCAGTCCACCGGGACAGGGGGTCTCCGGGGAGCTGTTTTTT
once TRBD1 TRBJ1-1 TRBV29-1 CSVWDSLYTEAFF TGCAGCGTTTGGGACAGCCTTTACACTGAAGCTTTCTTT
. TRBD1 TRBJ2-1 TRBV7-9 CASSRRQGPGNEQFF TGTGCCAGCAGCCGACGACAGGGACCTGGCAATGAGCAGTTCTTC
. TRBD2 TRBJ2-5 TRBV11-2 CASSFRGSGEETQYF TGTGCCAGCAGCTTCCGCGGTAGCGGGGAAGAGACCCAGTACTTC
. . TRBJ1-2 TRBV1 CTSSQDRDSYGYTF TGCACCAGCAGCCAAGATAGGGACAGCTATGGCTACACCTTC
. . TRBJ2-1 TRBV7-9 CASSFTGDEQFF TGTGCCAGCAGCTTCACCGGGGATGAGCAGTTCTTC
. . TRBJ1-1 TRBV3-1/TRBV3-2 CASSHPPGGITEAFF TGTGCCAGCAGCCATCCCCCGGGGGGCATTACTGAAGCTTTCTTT
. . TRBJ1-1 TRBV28 CATLNYEAFF TGTGCCACCCTAAATTATGAAGCTTTCTTT
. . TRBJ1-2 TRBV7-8 CASRVTVAGDNYGYTF TGTGCCAGCAGGGTGACGGTGGCAGGGGACAACTATGGCTACACCTTC
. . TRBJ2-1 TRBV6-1 CASSGLGRGSYNEQFF TGTGCCAGCAGTGGTTTAGGGAGAGGGTCCTACAATGAGCAGTTCTTC
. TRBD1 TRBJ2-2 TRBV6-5 CASRVGQGITGELFF TGTGCCAGCCGGGTCGGACAGGGAATCACCGGGGAGCTGTTTTTT
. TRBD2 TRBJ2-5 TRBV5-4 CASSLAGGGIQETQYF TGTGCCAGCAGCCTCGCCGGCGGGGGGATCCAAGAGACCCAGTACTTC
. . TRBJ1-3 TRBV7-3 CASSLRGSAGNTIYF TGTGCCAGCAGCTTACGGGGTAGCGCTGGAAACACCATATATTTT
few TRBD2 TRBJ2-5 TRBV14 CASSQDQREPETQYF TGTGCCAGCAGCCAAGACCAGCGGGAGCCAGAGACCCAGTACTTC
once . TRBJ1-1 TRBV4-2 CASSQDRRGVAFF TGTGCCAGCAGCCAAGACCGGAGGGGTGTCGCTTTCTTT
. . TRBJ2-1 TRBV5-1 CASSVTHSSYNEQFF TGCGCCAGCAGCGTGACGCACAGCTCCTACAATGAGCAGTTCTTC
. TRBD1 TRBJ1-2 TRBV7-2 CASSLGQGKNYGYTF TGTGCCAGCAGCTTAGGACAGGGGAAGAACTATGGCTACACCTTC
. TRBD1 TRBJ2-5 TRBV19 CASSGAGTGTETQYF TGTGCCAGTAGTGGGGCCGGGACAGGGACAGAGACCCAGTACTTC
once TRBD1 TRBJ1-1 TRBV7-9 CASSLAYRGNTEAFF TGTGCCAGCAGCTTAGCGTACAGGGGGAACACTGAAGCTTTCTTT
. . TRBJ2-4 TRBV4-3 CASSQVKAGRRNIQYF TGCGCCAGCAGCCAAGTAAAGGCAGGGAGGCGAAACATTCAGTACTTC
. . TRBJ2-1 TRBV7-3 CASSIASALPGNEQFF TGTGCCAGCAGTATTGCTAGCGCCCTTCCGGGCAATGAGCAGTTCTTC
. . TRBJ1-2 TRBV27 CASRPETRGYGYTF TGTGCCAGCAGGCCTGAGACCAGAGGGTATGGCTACACCTTC
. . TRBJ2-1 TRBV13 CASSLKGAGNEQFF TGTGCCAGCAGCTTAAAAGGGGCAGGAAATGAGCAGTTCTTC
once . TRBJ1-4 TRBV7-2 CASSLRAGGNEKLFF TGTGCCAGCAGCCTAAGGGCGGGGGGTAATGAAAAACTGTTTTTT
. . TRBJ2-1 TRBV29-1 CSPRGSSYNEQFF TGCAGCCCTCGAGGGAGTTCCTACAATGAGCAGTTCTTC
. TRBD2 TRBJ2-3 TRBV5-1 CASSSSSGGDTQYF TGCGCCAGCAGCTCCTCTAGCGGGGGGGATACGCAGTATTTT
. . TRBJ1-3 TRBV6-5 CASTPPGAGNTIYF TGTGCCAGCACCCCGCCCGGTGCTGGAAACACCATATATTTT
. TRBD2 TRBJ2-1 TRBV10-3 CATGTSGGADNEQFF TGTGCCACCGGGACTAGCGGGGGGGCCGACAATGAGCAGTTCTTC
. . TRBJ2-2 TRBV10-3 CASRDTYTGELFF TGTGCCAGTCGGGACACATACACCGGGGAGCTGTTTTTT
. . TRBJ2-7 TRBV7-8 CASSSTRELDSYEQYF TGTGCCAGCAGCTCGACCAGGGAACTTGATTCCTACGAGCAGTACTTC
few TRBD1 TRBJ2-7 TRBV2 CASSGDRADEQYF TGTGCCAGCAGTGGGGACAGGGCCGACGAGCAGTACTTC